The clone carrying this T cell receptor (beta chain) came up a few times. The antigen is unknown. The method was immunoSEQ multiplex PCR; TCRdb's version includes in-frame clones alone and lacks a portion of them. The sample shows 100,000 to 140,000 clones, just over 90% of them seen only once. This entry belongs to a study of T cell responses to AZD1222 COVID-19 vaccine. Study-level results: Only six or seven AZD1222 recipients were seropositive at baseline. Nearly half of unique spike-specific TCRs reportedly avoided B.1.351 and B.1.1.7 mutated regions.

V gave up 4 bases and J gave up 12 bases, with 11 bases separating them. Germline assignment: CDR1 SGHAT and CDR2 FQNNGV. The CDR3 is 11 residues long. The sample consisted of peripheral blood, taken 28 days after the second AZD1222 dose. The V and J genes are TRBV11-2 and TRBJ2-3, with D possibly being TRBD1 (6 bases). This TCR derives from an adult who received the AZD1222 COVID-19 vaccine. The CDR3 nucleotides read TGTGCCAGCAGCTGGGACATCGGTCAGTATTTT. Protein product: CASSWDIGQYF.